Shown below are 31 T cell receptor beta chains from a single sample sequenced in a study of neurological immune-mediated disorders. The time point denotes: longitudinal time-point 2. TCRdb reprocessed the 5' RACE reads with MiXCR, giving one entry per CDR3 protein. Found here are tens of thousands of distinct CDR3 sequences, roughly 13% of them singletons; the top ten hold approximately 5%. Source material: PBMCs. The receptors originated from a female donor with HTLV-1-associated myelopathy (HAM/TSP).

There are many counts of this clonotype. This rearrangement joins TRBV6-2 or TRBV6-3 to TRBJ2-7; 11 bases agree with TRBD2. The V and J ends lost 6 bases and 0 bases, in that order; junction bases with no gene match: 4. Looked up from germline, CDR1 is MNHEY and CDR2 is SVGEGT. The CDR3 consists of 15 residues. The CDR3 spells CASRLSGGASYEQYF. The CDR3 DNA reads TGTGCCAGCAGGCTTAGCGGGGGGGCCTCCTACGAGCAGTACTTC.

By share, this clonotype ranks as medium-sized. The chain combines TRBV10-3 with TRBJ2-3; TRBD1 might be the D (5 bases). The CDR3 totals 16 residues. Germline lookup yields CDR1 ENHRY and CDR2 SYGVKD. Trimming removed 1 base from V and 0 bases from J, with 11 bases in between. CDR3 DNA: TGTGCCATCAGTGAGTTAGGGGCCTCTAGCACAGATACGCAGTATTTT. This translates into CAISELGASSTDTQYF.

Many counts were recorded for this clonotype. V is TRBV12-3 or TRBV12-4 and J is TRBJ2-7; D gene uncertain. The CDR3 is made up of 14 amino acids. Trimming cost V 3 bases and J 5 bases, with 14 bases left between them. CDR3 DNA: TGTGCCAGCAGTTTTAAATTGGGGTCCCACGAGCAGTACTTC. Its translation: CASSFKLGSHEQYF.

This clonotype was observed at least ten times. The V call is TRBV20-1, the J call TRBJ2-3; 9 bases align to TRBD2. Germline V lookup: CDR1 DFQATT, CDR2 SNEGSKA (reference sequence). J lost 0 bases, V lost 6 bases, and 7 bases had no gene match. The CDR3 loop spans 15 amino acids. CDR3 sequence reads: CSATGLAGSTDTQYF. In DNA form, the CDR3 reads TGCAGTGCCACGGGACTAGCAGGCAGCACAGATACGCAGTATTTT.

The chain links TRBV7-9 to TRBJ2-2; possibly TRBD1 for D (6 bases). Trimming took 5 bases from V and 4 from J, leaving 17 bases between them. The CDR3 loop spans 16 amino acids. Germline CDR1 SEHNR, CDR2 FQNEAQ (reference sequence). CDR3 DNA: TGTGCCAGCAGCGCAAGCCCCGGGACACCCACCGGGGAGCTGTTTTTT. Amino acid sequence: CASSASPGTPTGELFF.

The gene calls are TRBV2 and TRBJ1-1, with unresolved D. Germline CDR1 reads SNHLY; CDR2 reads FYNNEI. Trimming took off 1 base at V and 0 bases at J, with 9 bases between the two ends. This CDR3 is built from 15 residues. CDR3 sequence: CASSEVGQLNTEAFF. The CDR3 coding sequence is TGTGCCAGCAGTGAAGTTGGTCAGTTGAACACTGAAGCTTTCTTT.

This clonotype was seen many times. The chain combines TRBV7-2 with TRBJ2-4; 14 nucleotides agree with TRBD2. The junction had 7 bases not matched to a gene; V was cut back by 1 base and J by 8 bases. In germline, CDR1 is SGHTA, CDR2 FQGNSA. The CDR3 is 17 amino acids. CDR3 region: CASSLVGTSGGGDIQYF. In nucleotides, the CDR3 is TGTGCCAGCAGCTTAGTCGGGACTAGCGGGGGTGGGGACATTCAGTACTTC.

The rearrangement uses TRBV4-1 and TRBJ2-3, with D perhaps TRBD1 (5 bases). The CDR3 extends over 15 amino acids. Looked up from germline, CDR1 is MGHRA and CDR2 is YSYEKL. V dropped 1 base and J dropped 6 bases, with 14 bases sitting between them. CDR3 sequence: CASSQGGRRWDTQYF. The CDR3 DNA sequence: TGCGCCAGCAGCCAAGGGGGCCGCAGGTGGGATACGCAGTATTTT.

With respect to this clonotype: Sequence at one end of the junction differs from germline and may be a read error. This rearrangement joins TRBV6-5 to TRBJ2-6; 7 bases agree with TRBD1. The V gene's germline CDR1 is MNHEY and CDR2 SVGAGI. The CDR3 extends over 15 amino acids. This CDR3 reads CACRDSFTGADVLNF. The CDR3 nucleotides are TGTGCCTGCCGGGACAGCTTTACTGGGGCCGACGTCCTGAATTTC.

The table lists this clonotype with many counts. The V gene is TRBV25-1, the J gene TRBJ2-5; D remains unclear. Trimming shortened V by 6 bases and J by 9 bases, and 11 bases separated the two germline ends. The CDR3 extends over 11 amino acids. The germline V gene has CDR1 MGHDK and CDR2 SYGVNS. The CDR3 reads CASRAKSAQYF. DNA for the CDR3: TGTGCCAGCAGGGCCAAGAGCGCCCAGTACTTC.

This clonotype was seen at least ten times. The rearrangement uses TRBV29-1 and TRBJ2-6; 11 bases are a match to TRBD1. Trimming took 5 bases from V and 0 from J; bases not matched to a gene: 3. This CDR3 has 16 amino acids. Looked up from germline, CDR1 is SQVTM and CDR2 is ANQGSEA. In nucleotides, the CDR3 is TGCAGCGTTTCCGGGACAGGGGGCTCTGGGGCCAACGTCCTGACTTTC. Amino acids: CSVSGTGGSGANVLTF.

This clonotype came up many times. The CDR3 does not close with the conserved phenylalanine or tryptophan, likely indicating a read error. The limits of the CDR3 on the DNA are not certain, so only TCRdb's listed CDR3 is given. The gene calls are TRBV28 and TRBJ2-1; the table gives TRBD1 as D, unverified against the DNA. From its first to its last residue, the CDR3 has 16 amino acids. CDR1 and CDR2 from the germline V gene are MDHEN and SYDVKM. This CDR3 reads CASSFLTDLDRGGGLN.

This clonotype was counted ten times or more. The chain carries TRBV4-1 and TRBJ2-7, with D perhaps given as TRBD1 or TRBD2 (5 bases each). V lost 1 base, J lost 7 bases, and 17 bases lay in between. Per the germline V gene, CDR1 is MGHRA and CDR2 is YSYEKL. This CDR3 comprises 15 residues. Here the CDR3 DNA reads TGCGCCAGCAGCCAAGGCGGGCAGGGACGTCGGGAGCAGTACTTC. Amino acid sequence: CASSQGGQGRREQYF.

In this sample, this clonotype is medium-sized. V and J are TRBV28 and TRBJ1-1, with D uncertain. The CDR3 loop spans 14 amino acids. Germline lookup yields CDR1 MDHEN and CDR2 SYDVKM. V was shortened by 7 bases and J by 4 bases, with 16 bases between the two germline ends. The CDR3 loop is CASTPSVKATEAFF. Here the CDR3 DNA reads TGTGCCAGCACCCCTAGTGTAAAGGCCACTGAAGCTTTCTTT.

This clonotype was found many times. The CDR3 nucleotides are TGCGCCAGCAGCTTGGGGGCCCGGGGCTGGGAGCAGTTCTTC. It specifies CASSLGARGWEQFF. The chain links TRBV5-1 to TRBJ2-1; the D gene could be TRBD1 or TRBD2 (5 bases each). Trimming took 0 bases from V and 10 from J, leaving 14 bases between them. Germline V lookup: CDR1 SGHRS, CDR2 YFSETQ. The CDR3 extends over 14 amino acids.

There are many counts of this clonotype. The rearrangement uses TRBV3-1 and TRBJ1-2, with D tentatively TRBD1 (6 bases). V shed 4 bases and J shed 4 bases, with 13 bases lying between them. CDR3 length: 14 amino acids. Germline V gene lookup returns CDR1 LGHDT and CDR2 YNNKEL (reference sequence). The CDR3 protein is CASSPRQAFYGYTF. For the CDR3, the DNA is TGTGCCAGCAGCCCTAGACAGGCTTTCTATGGCTACACCTTC.

This clonotype appeared many times. V is TRBV6-1 and J is TRBJ2-3; perhaps TRBD2 as D (7 bases). Per germline, CDR1 MNHNS and CDR2 SASEGT. The CDR3 covers 16 residues. V shed 4 bases and J shed 2 bases, with 16 bases lying between them. CDR3 region: CASSVGGTYYTDTQYF. The DNA of the CDR3 is TGTGCCAGCAGTGTGGGGGGGACATATTACACAGATACGCAGTATTTT.

This clonotype appeared many times. The chain is built from TRBV6-5 and TRBJ2-7; 9 positions agree with TRBD1. The germline CDR1 and CDR2 sequences are MNHEY and SVGAGI. This CDR3 has 15 amino acids. V gave up 6 bases and J gave up 4 bases; unmatched junction bases: 10. CDR3 sequence reads: CASRTRDRVLYEQYF. CDR3 in DNA: TGTGCCAGCAGAACCCGGGACAGGGTGTTGTACGAGCAGTACTTC.

This clonotype was seen repeatedly, ten times or more. This chain uses TRBV28 with TRBJ1-2; 7 bases align to TRBD1. CDR3 length equals 16 residues. J was trimmed by 3 bases and V by 4 bases; bases with no gene match: 11. CDR1 is MDHEN, CDR2 SYDVKM, per germline. As DNA, the CDR3 is TGTGCCAGCAGTTCCGACAGGGACATTTTGGACTATGGCTACACCTTC. Its protein product is CASSSDRDILDYGYTF.

This clonotype was detected many times. This chain connects TRBV5-1 to TRBJ2-5, with TRBD1 as a possible D gene (6 bases). The germline V and J ends were trimmed by 1 base and 5 bases, with 9 bases remaining between them. Germline-derived CDR1 and CDR2 are SGHRS and YFSETQ. This CDR3 region has 13 residues. The CDR3: CASSLWQGETQYF. As DNA, the CDR3 is TGCGCCAGCAGCTTGTGGCAGGGGGAGACCCAGTACTTC.

Ten or more counts support this clonotype. V and J are TRBV5-1 and TRBJ2-1; the match to TRBD2 covers 11 bases. The CDR3 has 17 amino acids. Germline CDR1 reads SGHRS; CDR2 reads YFSETQ. Trimming took 3 bases from V and 6 from J; bases not matched to a gene: 11. CDR3 coding DNA: TGCGCCAGCAGCTCCCTCCGGATTAGCGGGGGGGCCAATGAGCAGTTCTTC. This translates into CASSSLRISGGANEQFF.

As to this clonotype: A read error may produce the germline difference seen at one junction end. DNA for the CDR3: TGTGCCAGCAGTGAGGGGCAAAGCTCCTACTATGAGCAGTTCTTC. Translated: CASSEGQSSYYEQFF. The chain recombines TRBV27 with TRBJ2-1, with D perhaps assigned TRBD1 or TRBD2 (5 bases each). The CDR3 totals 15 residues. Germline V gene sequence: CDR1 MNHEY, CDR2 SMNVEV (reference sequence).

This clonotype was recorded only once. The CDR3, as DNA: TGTGCCATCAGTGCCGGGGGGACCACAGATACGCAGTATTTT. It specifies CAISAGGTTDTQYF. The rearrangement joins TRBV10-3 to TRBJ2-3, with TRBD2 matching over 7 bases. V gave up 4 bases and J gave up 2 bases; unmatched junction bases: 3. Germline V gives CDR1 ENHRY, CDR2 SYGVKD. The CDR3 extends over 14 amino acids.

This clonotype was counted many times. The V and J genes are TRBV3-1 and TRBJ2-7; 7 bases align to TRBD1. Per germline, CDR1 LGHDT and CDR2 YNNKEL (reference sequence). V trimming: 1 base; J trimming: 3 bases; junction bases outside the gene matches: 9. There are 16 residues in the CDR3. CDR3 region: CASSQGVGQTFYEQYF. For the CDR3, the DNA is TGTGCCAGCAGCCAAGGGGTGGGACAGACCTTCTACGAGCAGTACTTC.

In its sample, this clonotype was seen many times. The rearrangement links TRBV30 to TRBJ1-2; D is possibly TRBD1 (5 bases). The CDR3 sequence is 15 residues long. Germline V gene data show CDR1 as GTSNPN and CDR2 as SVGIG (reference sequence). The V end was cut by 0 bases, the J end by 4 bases, with 15 bases between. For the CDR3, the DNA is TGTGCCTGGAGTGTAATGGCGGATGGGGGCTATGGCTACACCTTC. Amino acids: CAWSVMADGGYGYTF.

This clonotype occurred many times. The V and J genes are TRBV2 and TRBJ1-5, with no clear D. This CDR3 contains 14 residues. V lost 4 bases, J lost 1 base, and 8 bases lay in between. Germline values: CDR1 SNHLY, CDR2 FYNNEI. The CDR3 DNA follows: TGTGCCAGCAGTGTTAGAGAGAGCAATCAGCCCCAGCATTTT. This gives the protein CASSVRESNQPQHF.

This clonotype has just one count. The chain combines TRBV28 with TRBJ2-4; D not certain. Trimming took 2 bases from V and 6 from J, leaving 5 bases between them. The germline V gene encodes CDR1 MDHEN and CDR2 SYDVKM. CDR3 length: 12 amino acids. The CDR3 loop reads CASSLDGNIQYF. The CDR3 DNA sequence: TGTGCCAGCAGTTTAGATGGAAACATTCAGTACTTC.

This clonotype showed up many times. The chain has TRBV3-1 and TRBJ2-1; D remains ambiguous. V was clipped by 4 bases and J by 4 bases, with 11 bases between them. The CDR3 runs 14 residues. CDR1 is LGHDT and CDR2 is YNNKEL in the germline V gene (reference sequence). CDR3 nucleotides: TGTGCCAGCAGCCGACCGTACGGATACAATGAGCAGTTCTTC. Its translation: CASSRPYGYNEQFF.

The table lists this clonotype with a few counts. The chain recombines TRBV14 with TRBJ2-3; D may correspond to TRBD1 or TRBD2 (5 bases each). The CDR3 contains 18 residues. Germline assignment: CDR1 SGHDN and CDR2 FVKESK. Trimming shortened V by 0 bases and J by 0 bases, and 16 bases separated the two germline ends. The CDR3 DNA follows: TGTGCCAGCAGCCAAGATATTCTCAGGGAGTCGAGCACAGATACGCAGTATTTT. This codes for CASSQDILRESSTDTQYF.

This chain uses TRBV3-1 with TRBJ1-1; D is undetermined. The V gene's germline CDR1 is LGHDT and CDR2 YNNKEL (reference sequence). Trimming removed 0 bases from V and 1 base from J, with 9 bases in between. The CDR3 is 15 residues long. CDR3 residues: CASSQERARNTEAFF. The CDR3 DNA sequence: TGTGCCAGCAGCCAAGAGAGGGCTCGGAACACTGAAGCTTTCTTT. Drawing the rest from reference TRBV3-1 and TRBJ1-1, the complete variable domain is DTAVSQTPKYLVTQMGNDKSIKCEQNLGHDTMYWYKQDSKKFLKIMFSYNNKELIINETVPNRFSPKSPDKAHLNLHINSLELGDSAVYFCASSQERARNTEAFFGQGTRLTVV.

This clonotype was found many times. The chain carries TRBV5-1 and TRBJ1-4; the match to TRBD1 covers 10 bases. This CDR3 contains 15 residues. Germline CDR1 is SGHRS and CDR2 is YFSETQ. The junction had 3 bases not matched to a gene; V was cut back by 0 bases and J by 7 bases. The CDR3 is CASSLDGQGGEKLFF. The CDR3 DNA reads as TGCGCCAGCAGCTTGGACGGACAGGGGGGTGAAAAACTGTTTTTT.